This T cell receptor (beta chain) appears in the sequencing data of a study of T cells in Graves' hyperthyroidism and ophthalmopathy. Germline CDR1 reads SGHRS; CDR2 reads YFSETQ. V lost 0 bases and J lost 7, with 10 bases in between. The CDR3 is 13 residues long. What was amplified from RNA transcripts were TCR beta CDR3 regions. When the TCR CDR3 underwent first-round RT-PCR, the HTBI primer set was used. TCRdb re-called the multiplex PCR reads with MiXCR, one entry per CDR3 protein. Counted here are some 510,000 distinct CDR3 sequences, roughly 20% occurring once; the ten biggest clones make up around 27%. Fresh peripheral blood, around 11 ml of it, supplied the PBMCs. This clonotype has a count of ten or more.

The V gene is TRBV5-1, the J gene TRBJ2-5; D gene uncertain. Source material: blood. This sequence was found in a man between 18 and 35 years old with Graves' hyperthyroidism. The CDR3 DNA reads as TGCGCCAGCAGCTTGGCAGGCGCCCCGACCCAGTACTTC. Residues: CASSLAGAPTQYF.